A selection of T cell receptor beta chains follows, all from one sample in a study of CD8 T cells in ankylosing spondylitis. MiXCR was run by TCRdb on the 5' RACE reads, yielding one entry per CDR3 protein. Among around 330,000 distinct CDR3 sequences listed, roughly 11% were seen once. Source material: blood, either unsorted or a sorted T cell fraction (not recorded which). The receptors stem from a female donor with ankylosing spondylitis or in good health (not recorded which). Each CDR3 is given with its conserved first and last residue. A D gene is named only where the DNA matches it firmly. Expanded clones get a size class; other rows say once, few or many, or leave the size out.

TRBV5-6,TRBJ2-2,12,-,-,CASIGNTGELFF,TGTGCCAGCATTGGGAACACCGGGGAGCTGTTTTTT
TRBV20-1,TRBJ2-5,14,-,TRBD1,CSARPRTGWETQYF,TGCAGTGCTAGACCCCGGACAGGGTGGGAGACCCAGTACTTC
TRBV10-1,TRBJ2-7,16,many,-,CASRNRGHQHQREQYF,TGCGCCAGTCGCAATCGCGGACACCAGCACCAGCGCGAGCAGTACTTC
TRBV5-1,TRBJ2-7,13,many,-,CASTNGHTYEQYF,TGCGCCAGCACAAACGGACACACCTACGAGCAGTACTTC
TRBV7-6,TRBJ2-3,17,many,TRBD2,CASSFNPASGRPDTQYF,TGTGCCAGCAGCTTCAACCCTGCTAGCGGGAGACCGGATACGCAGTATTTT
TRBV28,TRBJ2-1,12,many,-,CASTLGTREQFF,TGTGCCAGCACCCTGGGTACCAGGGAGCAGTTCTTC
TRBV25-1,TRBJ2-7,14,-,TRBD2,CASPGLAGGYEQYF,TGTGCCAGCCCCGGACTAGCGGGAGGATACGAGCAGTACTTC
TRBV9,TRBJ2-2,11,few,-,CASSQGGELFF,TGTGCCAGCAGCCAGGGGGGGGAGCTGTTTTTT
TRBV7-9,TRBJ2-3,16,-,-,CASSLEGRAPTDTQYF,TGTGCCAGCAGCTTAGAGGGCAGGGCCCCCACAGATACGCAGTATTTT
TRBV7-2,TRBJ2-5,15,few,TRBD2,CASSFLAGAQETQYF,TGTGCCAGCAGCTTCCTAGCGGGGGCCCAAGAGACCCAGTACTTC
TRBV10-3,TRBJ1-5,14,many,-,CAISQQGGNQPQHF,TGTGCCATCAGTCAGCAGGGTGGGAATCAGCCCCAGCATTTT
TRBV5-4,TRBJ1-1,13,-,-,CASSLDPDTEAFF,TGTGCCAGCAGCTTGGACCCCGACACTGAAGCTTTCTTT
TRBV29-1,TRBJ1-2,14,many,-,CSLQGPGANYGYTF,TGCAGCCTCCAGGGGCCGGGAGCTAACTATGGCTACACCTTC
TRBV6-1,TRBJ2-1,18,few,TRBD1,CASSSRDRGRAVHNEQFF,TGTGCCAGTTCATCCCGGGACAGGGGGCGCGCAGTCCACAATGAGCAGTTCTTC
TRBV29-1,TRBJ1-2,13,many,-,CSVGGGSGYGYTF,TGCAGCGTTGGCGGTGGCAGCGGTTATGGCTACACCTTC
TRBV5-1,TRBJ2-1,14,few,-,CASSLDSSYSEQFF,TGCGCCAGCAGCTTGGATAGTAGTTACAGTGAGCAGTTCTTC
TRBV15,TRBJ2-1,14,many,TRBD2,CATSRGGSYNEQFF,TGTGCCACCAGCAGGGGCGGGAGTTACAATGAGCAGTTCTTC
TRBV7-2,TRBJ2-3,15,many,-,CASSPQTGYTDTQYF,TGTGCCAGCAGCCCCCAGACAGGATACACAGATACGCAGTATTTT
TRBV29-1,TRBJ2-2,18,-,TRBD1,CSVATGVLGGANTGELFF,TGCAGCGTTGCGACAGGGGTTTTGGGCGGGGCGAACACCGGGGAGCTGTTTTTT
TRBV10-2,TRBJ1-5,15,many,-,CASSPGIGSNQPQHF,TGCGCCAGCAGCCCAGGTATCGGGAGCAATCAGCCCCAGCATTTT
TRBV7-8,TRBJ2-7,13,-,TRBD1,CASLKGQGYEQYF,TGTGCCAGTCTCAAGGGACAGGGCTACGAGCAGTACTTC
TRBV5-6,TRBJ2-5,13,many,-,CASSSGVQETQYF,TGTGCCAGCAGCTCAGGGGTCCAAGAGACCCAGTACTTC